This paragraph covers one TCR beta chain sequence. No antigen is known for it. The data originate from a study of shared clonotypes between healthy human individuals. The study, taken as a whole, reports: Non-shared clonotypes had lower generation probabilities than clonotypes shared by all four sorted-subset donors. Sampling covered nothing but blood. Tissue TCR repertoires likely differ from those found in blood.

CDR1 MDHEN and CDR2 SYDVKM come from the germline V gene. The CDR3 extends over 11 amino acids. V lost 5 bases and J 9 bases, leaving 8 bases between the germline ends. Assay execution took place at the deep level. The sorted-subset replicate PCRs were given around 200 ng DNA, which is 27,000 or so T cell genomes. The table came from immunoSEQ multiplex PCR; TCRdb's copy has only in-frame clones and leaves some out. The sample lists hundreds of thousands of clones, 72% occurring once. Sequences were obtained from memory CD4+ T cells sorted from blood. Documented subset: CD45RA-negative fraction. The chain combines TRBV28 with TRBJ2-1; no clear D. The source of this sequence is a woman in her thirties in good health. The DNA for the CDR3 is TGTGCCAGCAGTGCCTTTACTGAGCAGTTCTTC. This gives the protein CASSAFTEQFF.